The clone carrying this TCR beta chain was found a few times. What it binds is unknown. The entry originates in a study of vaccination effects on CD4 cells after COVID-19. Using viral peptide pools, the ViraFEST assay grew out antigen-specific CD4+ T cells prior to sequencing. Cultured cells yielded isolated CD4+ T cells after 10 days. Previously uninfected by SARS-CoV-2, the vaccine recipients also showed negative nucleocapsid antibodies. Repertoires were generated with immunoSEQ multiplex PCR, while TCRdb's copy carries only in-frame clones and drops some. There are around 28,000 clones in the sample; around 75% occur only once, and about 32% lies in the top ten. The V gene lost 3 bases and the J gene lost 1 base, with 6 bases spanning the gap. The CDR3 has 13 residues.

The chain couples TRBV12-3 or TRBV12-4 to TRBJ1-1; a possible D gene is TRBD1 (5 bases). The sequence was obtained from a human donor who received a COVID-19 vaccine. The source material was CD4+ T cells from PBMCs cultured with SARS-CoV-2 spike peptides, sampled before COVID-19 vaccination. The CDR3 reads CASSFQGNTEAFF. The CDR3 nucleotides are TGTGCCAGCAGTTTCCAGGGGAACACTGAAGCTTTCTTT.